This T cell receptor beta chain derives from a study of shared clonotypes between healthy human individuals. Findings and caveats of the study: Naive CD4 clonotype sharing across a few donors was around 5%. The authors expected sequencing depth to affect clonotype sharing among donors. Clonotypes which were not shared had lower generation probabilities than clonotypes that all four donors shared.

TCRdb's copy holds only in-frame clones and misses some; the assay was immunoSEQ multiplex PCR. The data hold approximately 980,000 clones, with approximately 80% observed a single time. Worth noting for this clone: The antigen is unknown.

From CD4+ cells came CD45RA+ naive and CD45RA-negative memory subsets. V lost 3 bases to trimming and J lost 8 bases, with 16 bases between them. This CDR3 spans 14 amino acids. Germline CDR1 is MDHEN and CDR2 is SYDVKM. The clonotype comes from a man between 18 and 35 years old in good health. The sample taken for sequencing was memory CD4+ T cells sorted from blood. The subset: CD45RA-negative fraction. The chain joins TRBV28 to TRBJ1-1; D is perhaps TRBD1 (6 bases). The CDR3 is CASSLVGGAPEAFF. The CDR3 nucleotides read TGTGCCAGCAGTTTGGTTGGGGGGGCCCCCGAAGCTTTCTTT.